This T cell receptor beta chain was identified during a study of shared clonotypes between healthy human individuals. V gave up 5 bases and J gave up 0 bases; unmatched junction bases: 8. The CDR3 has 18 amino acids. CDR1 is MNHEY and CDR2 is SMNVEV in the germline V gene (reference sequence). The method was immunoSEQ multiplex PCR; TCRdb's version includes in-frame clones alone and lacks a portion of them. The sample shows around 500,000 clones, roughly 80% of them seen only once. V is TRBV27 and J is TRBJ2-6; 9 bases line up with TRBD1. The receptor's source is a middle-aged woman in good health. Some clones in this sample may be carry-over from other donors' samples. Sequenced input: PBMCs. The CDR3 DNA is TGTGCCAGCAGTCCCGGGACAGGGTATTTCTCTGGGGCCAACGTCCTGACTTTC. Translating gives CASSPGTGYFSGANVLTF.